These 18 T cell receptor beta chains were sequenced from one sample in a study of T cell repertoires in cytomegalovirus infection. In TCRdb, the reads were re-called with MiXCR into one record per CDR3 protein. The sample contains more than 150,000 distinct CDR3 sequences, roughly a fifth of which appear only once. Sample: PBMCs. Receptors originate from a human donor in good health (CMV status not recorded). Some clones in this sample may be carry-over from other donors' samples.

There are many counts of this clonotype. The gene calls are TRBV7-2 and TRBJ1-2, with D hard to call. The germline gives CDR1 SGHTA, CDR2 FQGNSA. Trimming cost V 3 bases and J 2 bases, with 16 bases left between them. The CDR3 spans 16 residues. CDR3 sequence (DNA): TGTGCCAGCAGCTTCCCTCGGCTGACACCAAACTATGGCTACACCTTC. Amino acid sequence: CASSFPRLTPNYGYTF. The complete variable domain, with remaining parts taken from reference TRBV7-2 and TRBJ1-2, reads GAGVSQSPSNKVTEKGKDVELRCDPISGHTALYWYRQSLGQGLEFLIYFQGNSAPDKSGLPSDRFSAERTGGSVSTLTIQRTQQEDSAVYLCASSFPRLTPNYGYTFGSGTRLTVV.

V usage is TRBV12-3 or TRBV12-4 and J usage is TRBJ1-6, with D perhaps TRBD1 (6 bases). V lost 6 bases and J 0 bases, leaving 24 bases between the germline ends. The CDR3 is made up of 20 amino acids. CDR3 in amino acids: CASREGGLEGFISYNSPLHF. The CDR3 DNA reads TGTGCCAGCAGGGAGGGGGGCCTGGAGGGATTTATCTCCTATAATTCACCCCTCCACTTT.

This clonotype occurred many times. The CDR3 sequence: CATRGGRVTEAFF. The CDR3 DNA reads as TGTGCCACCAGGGGGGGAAGGGTCACTGAAGCTTTCTTT. The V call is TRBV7-2, the J call TRBJ1-1; 7 bases match TRBD1. Germline trimming cut 10 bases from V and 4 bases from J; bases unmatched to any gene: 9. This CDR3 is 13 amino acids long. CDR1 is SGHTA, CDR2 FQGNSA, per germline.

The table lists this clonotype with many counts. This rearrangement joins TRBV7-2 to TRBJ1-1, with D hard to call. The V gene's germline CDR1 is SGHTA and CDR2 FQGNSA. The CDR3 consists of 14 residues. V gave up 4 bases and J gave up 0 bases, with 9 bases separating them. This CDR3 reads CASSSEWVNTEAFF. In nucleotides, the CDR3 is TGTGCCAGCAGCTCCGAATGGGTGAACACTGAAGCTTTCTTT. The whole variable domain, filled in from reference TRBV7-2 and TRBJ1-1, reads GAGVSQSPSNKVTEKGKDVELRCDPISGHTALYWYRQSLGQGLEFLIYFQGNSAPDKSGLPSDRFSAERTGGSVSTLTIQRTQQEDSAVYLCASSSEWVNTEAFFGQGTRLTVV.

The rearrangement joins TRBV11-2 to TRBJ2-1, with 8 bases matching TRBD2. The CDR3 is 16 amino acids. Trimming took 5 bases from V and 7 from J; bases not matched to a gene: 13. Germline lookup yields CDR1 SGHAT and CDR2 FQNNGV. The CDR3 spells CASSPEVAGWWNEQFF. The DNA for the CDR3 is TGTGCCAGCAGCCCCGAGGTAGCGGGATGGTGGAATGAGCAGTTCTTC.

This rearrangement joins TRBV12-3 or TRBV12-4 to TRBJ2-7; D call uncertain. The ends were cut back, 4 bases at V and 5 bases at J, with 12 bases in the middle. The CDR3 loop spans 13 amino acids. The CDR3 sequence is CASSSRNNDEQYF. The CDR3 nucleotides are TGTGCCAGCAGTTCGCGGAACAATGACGAGCAGTACTTC.

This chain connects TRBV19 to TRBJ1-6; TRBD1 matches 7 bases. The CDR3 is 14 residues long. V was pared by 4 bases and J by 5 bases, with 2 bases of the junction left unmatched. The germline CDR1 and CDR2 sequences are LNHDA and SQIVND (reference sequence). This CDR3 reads CASSSGTDNSPLHF. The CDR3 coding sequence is TGTGCCAGTAGTAGCGGGACAGATAATTCACCCCTCCACTTT.

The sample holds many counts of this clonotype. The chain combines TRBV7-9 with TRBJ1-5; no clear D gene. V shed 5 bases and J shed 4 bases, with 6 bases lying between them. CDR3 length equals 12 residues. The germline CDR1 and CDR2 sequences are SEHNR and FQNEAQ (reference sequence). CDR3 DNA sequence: TGTGCCAGCAGCGGCAATAATCAGCCCCAGCATTTT. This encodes CASSGNNQPQHF.

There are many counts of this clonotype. In DNA, the CDR3 is TGTGCCAGCAGCTTAGCGCGTGACAGGGAGGGCTACACCTTC. Residues: CASSLARDREGYTF. V usage is TRBV7-2 and J usage is TRBJ1-2, with 7 bases fitting TRBD1. Germline CDR1 is SGHTA and CDR2 is FQGNSA. The CDR3 consists of 14 residues. Trimming took 0 bases from V and 8 from J; bases not matched to a gene: 6.

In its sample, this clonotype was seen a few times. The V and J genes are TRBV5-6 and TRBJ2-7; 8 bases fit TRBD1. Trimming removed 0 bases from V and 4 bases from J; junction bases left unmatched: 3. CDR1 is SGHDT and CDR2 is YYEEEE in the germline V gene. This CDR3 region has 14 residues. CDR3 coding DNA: TGTGCCAGCAGCTTGGTGACAGGGGAATACGAGCAGTACTTC. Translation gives CASSLVTGEYEQYF. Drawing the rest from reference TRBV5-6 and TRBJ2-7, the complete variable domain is DAGVTQSPTHLIKTRGQQVTLRCSPKSGHDTVSWYQQALGQGPQFIFQYYEEEERQRGNFPDRFSGHQFPNYSSELNVNALLLGDSALYLCASSLVTGEYEQYFGPGTRLTVT.

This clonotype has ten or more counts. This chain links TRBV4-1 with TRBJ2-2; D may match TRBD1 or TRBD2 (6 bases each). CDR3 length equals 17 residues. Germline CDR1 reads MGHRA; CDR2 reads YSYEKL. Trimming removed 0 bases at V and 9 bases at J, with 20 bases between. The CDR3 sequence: CASSQDLGGLPPRELFF. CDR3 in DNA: TGCGCCAGCAGCCAAGATCTAGGGGGGCTACCACCCCGGGAGCTGTTTTTT.

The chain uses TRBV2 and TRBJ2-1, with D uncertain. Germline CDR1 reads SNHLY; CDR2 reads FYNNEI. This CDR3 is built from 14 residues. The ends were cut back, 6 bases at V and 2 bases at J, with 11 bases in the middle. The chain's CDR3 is CASSPPPPYNEQFF. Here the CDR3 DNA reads TGTGCCAGCAGCCCTCCGCCTCCCTACAATGAGCAGTTCTTC.

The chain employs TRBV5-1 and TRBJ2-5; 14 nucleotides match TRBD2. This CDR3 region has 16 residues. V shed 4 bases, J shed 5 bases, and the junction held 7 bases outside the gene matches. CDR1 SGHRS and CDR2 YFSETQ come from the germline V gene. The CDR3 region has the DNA TGCGCCAGCAGCGGCGGGACTAGCGGGAGTGGCGAGACCCAGTACTTC. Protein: CASSGGTSGSGETQYF.

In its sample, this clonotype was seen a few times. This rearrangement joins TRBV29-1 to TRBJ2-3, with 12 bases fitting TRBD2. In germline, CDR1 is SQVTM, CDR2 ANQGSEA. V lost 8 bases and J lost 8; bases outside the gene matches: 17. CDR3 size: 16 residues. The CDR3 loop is CSSAPGLAGRFGTQYF. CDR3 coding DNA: TGCAGCTCCGCCCCCGGACTAGCGGGACGGTTCGGTACGCAGTATTTT.

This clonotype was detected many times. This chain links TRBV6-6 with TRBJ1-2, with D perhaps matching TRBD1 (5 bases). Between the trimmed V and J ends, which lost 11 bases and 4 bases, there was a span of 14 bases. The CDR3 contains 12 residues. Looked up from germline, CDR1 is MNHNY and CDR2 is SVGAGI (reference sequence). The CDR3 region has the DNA TGTGCCGGATTGGGGGTGGGCTATGGCTACACCTTC. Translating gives CAGLGVGYGYTF.

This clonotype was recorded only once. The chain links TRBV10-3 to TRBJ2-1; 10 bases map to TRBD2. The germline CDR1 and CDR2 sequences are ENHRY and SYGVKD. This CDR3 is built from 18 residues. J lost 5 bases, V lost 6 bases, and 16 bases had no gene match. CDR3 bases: TGTGCCATCAGCGGGGCCGGGTTTAGTACTAGCGGGAACAATGAGCAGTTCTTC. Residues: CAISGAGFSTSGNNEQFF.

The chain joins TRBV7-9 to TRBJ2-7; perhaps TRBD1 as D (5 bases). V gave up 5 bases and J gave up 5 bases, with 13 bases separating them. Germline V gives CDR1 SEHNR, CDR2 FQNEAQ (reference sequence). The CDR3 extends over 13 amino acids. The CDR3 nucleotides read TGTGCCAGCAGCCCTTGGGCCAGGGACGAGCAGTACTTC. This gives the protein CASSPWARDEQYF. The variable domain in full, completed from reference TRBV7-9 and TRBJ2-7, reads DTGVSQNPRHKITKRGQNVTFRCDPISEHNRLYWYRQTLGQGPEFLTYFQNEAQLEKSRLLSDRFSAERPKGSFSTLEIQRTEQGDSAMYLCASSPWARDEQYFGPGTRLTVT.

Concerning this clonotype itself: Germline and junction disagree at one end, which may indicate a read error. In DNA, the CDR3 is TGTACCAGCTCCCCGGGGGGTCCCAATGAGCAGTTCTTC. It yields the protein CTSSPGGPNEQFF. The rearrangement uses TRBV7-8 and TRBJ2-1; TRBD2 matches at 7 bases. The CDR3 spans 13 residues. Germline V CDR1 and CDR2: SGHVS, FQNEAQ. Using reference TRBV7-8 and TRBJ2-1 for the parts outside the CDR3, the full variable domain is GAGVSQSPRYKVAKRGQDVALRCDPISGHVSLFWYQQALGQGPEFLTYFQNEAQLDKSGLPSDRFFAERPEGSVSTLKIQRTQQEDSAVYLCTSSPGGPNEQFFGPGTRLTVL.